This T cell receptor beta chain derives from a study of T cell clonality in common variable immunodeficiency. The CDR3 sequence is 15 residues long. The V gene end was trimmed by 4 bases and the J gene end by 2 bases; junction bases not matched to a gene: 5. Germline-derived CDR1 and CDR2 are LNHDA and SQIVND (reference sequence). This clone came up many times. The CDR3 is cut off 3 residues early in the read; its end comes from the germline J gene. Some clones are missing from TCRdb's copy, which holds only in-frame ones; the method was immunoSEQ multiplex PCR. Recorded here are under 50,000 clones, with no singletons, and the ten leading clones hold approximately 5.9%.

This clonotype was obtained from a person aged 18-70 years in good health. Sequenced material: peripheral blood mononuclear cells. The chain joins TRBV19 to TRBJ2-3; 8 bases are shared with TRBD2. This CDR3 is CASSTERGITDTQYF. The DNA read from the CDR3 is TGTGCCAGTAGTACCGAGCGGGGGATCACAGATACG.